One and the same sample provided the 27 T cell receptor beta chains below, sequenced in a study of blood T cell repertoires in COVID-19. The protocol was immunoSEQ multiplex PCR, while the TCRdb copy is restricted to in-frame clones and leaves out a portion. The sample lists about 220,000 clones, around 85% occurring once. Sample: peripheral blood. Receptor source: a woman in her seventies with COVID-19, enrolled during active disease.

The rearrangement joins TRBV19 to TRBJ1-3, with D possibly matching TRBD1 (6 bases). Trimming stripped 4 bases from V and 2 bases from J, with 9 bases between. CDR3 length: 14 amino acids. Germline V gives CDR1 LNHDA, CDR2 SQIVND (reference sequence). CDR3 bases: TGTGCCAGTAGTACCACAGGGACTGGAAACACCATATATTTT. Translated, it gives CASSTTGTGNTIYF.

This chain joins TRBV19 and TRBJ2-7; D is uncertain. V lost 6 bases, J lost 0 bases, and 12 bases lay in between. Germline V CDR1 and CDR2: LNHDA, SQIVND (reference sequence). This CDR3 has 14 amino acids. CDR3 in amino acids: CASSTRLSSYEQYF. For the CDR3, the DNA is TGTGCCAGTAGCACCCGACTTAGCTCCTACGAGCAGTACTTC.

The V and J genes are TRBV15 and TRBJ2-1; D perhaps matches TRBD1 (6 bases). Germline V gives CDR1 LNHNV, CDR2 YYDKDF (reference sequence). The V end lost 0 bases, the J end lost 3 bases, and 15 bases lay between the germline ends. This CDR3 spans 17 amino acids. The DNA of the CDR3 is TGTGCCACCAGCAGAGATTGGGGCAGGGGCGGCTACAATGAGCAGTTCTTC. It translates to CATSRDWGRGGYNEQFF.

The chain employs TRBV9 and TRBJ1-2, with a possible D match to TRBD1 (5 bases). Between the trimmed V and J ends, which lost 2 bases and 8 bases, there was a span of 19 bases. The CDR3 consists of 15 residues. Germline V gene data show CDR1 as SGDLS and CDR2 as YYNGEE. CDR3 DNA: TGTGCCAGCAGCGTCGCCGGGACGGCGGCGGGAGGCTACACCTTC. Protein product: CASSVAGTAAGGYTF.

The chain couples TRBV19 to TRBJ2-7; no clear D. Germline V CDR1 and CDR2: LNHDA, SQIVND (reference sequence). CDR3 length equals 12 residues. Trimming stripped 6 bases from V and 3 bases from J, with 9 bases between. The CDR3 nucleotides are TGTGCCAGTAGAACTCCAGGCTACGAGCAGTACTTC. It is translated as CASRTPGYEQYF. The whole variable domain, filled in from reference TRBV19 and TRBJ2-7, reads DGGITQSPKYLFRKEGQNVTLSCEQNLNHDAMYWYRQDPGQGLRLIYYSQIVNDFQKGDIAEGYSVSREKKESFPLTVTSAQKNPTAFYLCASRTPGYEQYFGPGTRLTVT.

The chain employs TRBV9 and TRBJ2-4; 14 positions match TRBD2. This CDR3 region has 16 residues. Germline V CDR1 and CDR2: SGDLS, YYNGEE. The V gene end was trimmed by 0 bases and the J gene end by 7 bases; junction bases not matched to a gene: 3. CDR3 nucleotides: TGTGCCAGCAGCGTAGGACTAGCGGGGGGGCTTAACATTCAGTACTTC. This encodes CASSVGLAGGLNIQYF.

The rearrangement joins TRBV4-1 to TRBJ2-1, with 10 bases that match TRBD1. Trimming at V came to 4 bases and at J to 4 bases, leaving 7 bases not matched to a gene. The length of the CDR3 is 16 residues. Germline CDR1 is MGHRA and CDR2 is YSYEKL. CDR3 amino acids: CASSRAPDRGYNEQFF. The CDR3 coding sequence is TGCGCCAGCAGCCGGGCCCCGGACAGGGGGTACAATGAGCAGTTCTTC.

The rearrangement links TRBV2 to TRBJ1-5, with TRBD1 as a possible D gene (6 bases). This CDR3 contains 14 residues. V was cut by 6 bases and J by 3 bases, with 12 bases left in between. Germline-derived CDR1 and CDR2 are SNHLY and FYNNEI. For the CDR3, the DNA is TGTGCCAGCAGCCAAGGACAGATCAATCAGCCCCAGCATTTT. Translated: CASSQGQINQPQHF. Variable domain in full (rest from reference TRBV2 and TRBJ1-5): EPEVTQTPSHQVTQMGQEVILRCVPISNHLYFYWYRQILGQKVEFLVSFYNNEISEKSEIFDDQFSVERPDGSNFTLKIRSTKLEDSAMYFCASSQGQINQPQHFGDGTRLSIL.

This clone was counted once. At one of its ends the junction is not consistent with the germline gene, which may arise from a read error. DNA for the CDR3: TGTGCCAGCAGCCAAGAGACAGGGGGCTATCATTCACCCCTCCACTTT. Residues: CASSQETGGYHSPLHF. The chain carries TRBV14 and TRBJ1-6; 10 positions agree with TRBD1. The germline V gene has CDR1 SGHDN and CDR2 FVKESK. This CDR3 comprises 16 residues.

CDR3 nucleotides: TGCGCCAGCAGCACGGGACTAGCGGGATGGTACAATGAGCAGTTCTTC. Translating it yields CASSTGLAGWYNEQFF. The rearrangement links TRBV5-1 to TRBJ2-1; 13 bases align to TRBD2. With V trimmed by 4 bases and J by 4 bases, 5 bases remained unmatched. The CDR3 length is 16 residues. Germline V gene sequence: CDR1 SGHRS, CDR2 YFSETQ.

The rearrangement joins TRBV28 to TRBJ1-2, with TRBD1 matching 8 bases. CDR3 length: 14 amino acids. V trimming: 3 bases; J trimming: 5 bases; junction bases outside the gene matches: 5. Germline V CDR1 and CDR2: MDHEN, SYDVKM. CDR3 sequence: CASSLGRGHYGYTF. In DNA form, the CDR3 reads TGTGCCAGCAGTTTGGGCAGGGGGCATTATGGCTACACCTTC.

This chain joins TRBV7-9 and TRBJ1-2; TRBD1 aligns across 11 bases. The germline gives CDR1 SEHNR, CDR2 FQNEAQ (reference sequence). The CDR3 runs 14 residues. V was clipped by 5 bases and J by 7 bases; unmatched bases: 6. In DNA form, the CDR3 reads TGTGCCAGCAGCCAGGGACAGGGGGAGGGTGGCTACACCTTC. This translates into CASSQGQGEGGYTF.

This clone has just a few counts. The rearrangement uses TRBV27 and TRBJ1-5; the match to TRBD1 covers 7 bases. CDR3 length equals 14 residues. The germline V gene encodes CDR1 MNHEY and CDR2 SMNVEV (reference sequence). J gave up 3 bases and V 7 bases, and 6 bases lay outside the gene matches. CDR3 amino acids: CASMSGTANQPQHF. The CDR3 region has the DNA TGTGCCAGCATGTCGGGGACAGCCAATCAGCCCCAGCATTTT.

The chain is built from TRBV11-2 and TRBJ2-7, with 15 bases fitting TRBD2. The germline V gene has CDR1 SGHAT and CDR2 FQNNGV. V shed 4 bases, J shed 4 bases, and the junction held 11 bases outside the gene matches. CDR3 length: 18 residues. CDR3 in DNA: TGTGCCAGCAGCTCACCCGGGACTAGCGGGAGGAATTTTTACGAGCAGTACTTC. This encodes CASSSPGTSGRNFYEQYF.

V is TRBV5-1 and J is TRBJ2-1; weak D call: TRBD1 (6 bases). Germline V gene data show CDR1 as SGHRS and CDR2 as YFSETQ. CDR3 size: 15 residues. Trimming cost V 0 bases and J 2 bases, with 9 bases left between them. CDR3 sequence: CASSLGQGPYNEQFF. DNA of the CDR3: TGCGCCAGCAGCTTGGGTCAGGGGCCCTACAATGAGCAGTTCTTC.

The rearrangement joins TRBV11-3 to TRBJ2-1, with D maybe TRBD2 (7 bases). The V end was cut by 4 bases, the J end by 4 bases, with 14 bases between. This CDR3 region has 15 residues. From germline, CDR1 is SGHNT and CDR2 YENEEA. The CDR3 region is CASSSGGNLYNEQFF. For the CDR3, the DNA is TGTGCCAGCAGCTCGGGGGGCAACCTTTACAATGAGCAGTTCTTC.

The chain is built from TRBV7-8 and TRBJ2-1; 8 bases match TRBD2. The germline gives CDR1 SGHVS, CDR2 FQNEAQ. The CDR3 contains 13 residues. The junction had 5 bases not matched to a gene; V was cut back by 5 bases and J by 8 bases. The CDR3 bases are TGTGCCAGCAGCCAGGGACTAGGCTATGAGCAGTTCTTC. Encoded protein: CASSQGLGYEQFF.

This clone was seen once. The chain is built from TRBV5-6 and TRBJ2-3; no clear D gene. The CDR3 is 12 residues long. The V gene's germline CDR1 is SGHDT and CDR2 YYEEEE. V was clipped by 5 bases and J by 8 bases, with 12 bases between them. The CDR3 protein is CASSGLGSTQYF. CDR3 in DNA: TGTGCCAGCAGTGGGCTGGGCTCTACGCAGTATTTT. Full variable domain (remainder filled in from reference TRBV5-6 and TRBJ2-3): DAGVTQSPTHLIKTRGQQVTLRCSPKSGHDTVSWYQQALGQGPQFIFQYYEEEERQRGNFPDRFSGHQFPNYSSELNVNALLLGDSALYLCASSGLGSTQYFGPGTRLTVL.

The chain employs TRBV12-5 and TRBJ1-3; 10 positions match TRBD1. CDR3 length: 15 residues. Germline CDR1 LGHNT, CDR2 FRNRAP. The V gene end was trimmed by 5 bases and the J gene end by 6 bases; junction bases not matched to a gene: 7. Written as DNA, the CDR3 is TGTGCTAGTGGTCCGACAGGGGGCCTCGTAAACACCATATATTTT. Translated: CASGPTGGLVNTIYF.

The CDR3: CASSRGGLGYTF. The CDR3 DNA reads TGTGCCAGCAGTCGGGGGGGGCTTGGCTACACCTTC. The V and J genes are TRBV27 and TRBJ1-2; the D gene is possibly TRBD1 (6 bases). The CDR3 is made up of 12 amino acids. Looked up from germline, CDR1 is MNHEY and CDR2 is SMNVEV (reference sequence). Trimming stripped 5 bases from V and 7 bases from J, with 11 bases between.

The chain couples TRBV5-1 to TRBJ1-5; no firm D call. Germline V gene sequence: CDR1 SGHRS, CDR2 YFSETQ. This CDR3 spans 16 amino acids. The germline V and J ends were trimmed by 0 bases and 0 bases, with 10 bases remaining between them. The CDR3 coding sequence is TGCGCCAGCAGCTTGGGTAGCGGGATTAGCAATCAGCCCCAGCATTTT. It specifies CASSLGSGISNQPQHF. The full variable domain, its missing parts supplied by reference TRBV5-1 and TRBJ1-5, is KAGVTQTPRYLIKTRGQQVTLSCSPISGHRSVSWYQQTPGQGLQFLFEYFSETQRNKGNFPGRFSGRQFSNSRSEMNVSTLELGDSALYLCASSLGSGISNQPQHFGDGTRLSIL.

The chain employs TRBV23-1 and TRBJ2-3; the D is unclear. TRBV23-1 is designated an ORF whose function remains uncertain. Trimming removed 3 bases at V and 9 bases at J, with 19 bases between. The CDR3 is 15 amino acids. CDR3 sequence reads: CASSHPYPSTETQYF. The CDR3 DNA is TGCGCCAGCAGTCATCCTTATCCCTCGACGGAGACGCAGTATTTT.

The V gene is TRBV19, the J gene TRBJ1-5; weak D call: TRBD1 (5 bases). Trimming shortened V by 2 bases and J by 2 bases, and 10 bases separated the two germline ends. Germline lookup yields CDR1 LNHDA and CDR2 SQIVND (reference sequence). This CDR3 region has 15 residues. Here the CDR3 DNA reads TGTGCCAGTAGTATACGGGCAGGGCGCAATCAGCCCCAGCATTTT. Protein: CASSIRAGRNQPQHF. Variable domain in full (rest from reference TRBV19 and TRBJ1-5): DGGITQSPKYLFRKEGQNVTLSCEQNLNHDAMYWYRQDPGQGLRLIYYSQIVNDFQKGDIAEGYSVSREKKESFPLTVTSAQKNPTAFYLCASSIRAGRNQPQHFGDGTRLSIL.

This sequence joins TRBV3-1 (or the pseudogene TRBV3-2) and TRBJ2-4; D is perhaps TRBD2 (5 bases). There are 14 residues in the CDR3. Per germline, CDR1 LGHDT and CDR2 YNNKEL (reference sequence). V lost 1 base and J lost 5, with 9 bases in between. The CDR3 loop reads CASSQGGSENIQYF. The CDR3 nucleotides are TGTGCCAGCAGCCAAGGAGGGAGTGAAAACATTCAGTACTTC.

V and J are TRBV30 and TRBJ1-4; possibly TRBD1 for D (6 bases). CDR1 and CDR2 from the germline V gene are GTSNPN and SVGIG (reference sequence). The CDR3 has 15 amino acids. Trimming shortened V by 2 bases and J by 4 bases, and 14 bases separated the two germline ends. The CDR3 protein is CAWSREQGFNEKLFF. In DNA, the CDR3 is TGTGCCTGGAGTAGAGAACAGGGATTTAATGAAAAACTGTTTTTT.

J is TRBJ2-1 and V is TRBV10-3, with 9 bases identical to TRBD2. This CDR3 spans 15 amino acids. The germline V gene encodes CDR1 ENHRY and CDR2 SYGVKD. Trimming took 0 bases from V and 6 from J; bases not matched to a gene: 3. Here the CDR3 reads CAISESQRGVNEQFF. The CDR3 region has the DNA TGTGCCATCAGTGAGTCCCAGCGGGGGGTCAATGAGCAGTTCTTC.

CDR3 residues: CASSMGQTTNEKLFF. The CDR3, as DNA: TGTGCCAGCAGTATGGGACAGACAACTAATGAAAAACTGTTTTTT. The chain employs TRBV6-5 and TRBJ1-4, with 7 nucleotides matching TRBD1. Losses at the gene ends were 5 bases for V and 0 bases for J; bases not matched to a gene: 3. The CDR3 totals 15 residues. Germline CDR1 and CDR2: MNHEY and SVGAGI.